Detailed here is one T cell receptor (beta chain). The antigen remains unidentified. V shed 4 bases and J 1 base; nucleotides not matched to a gene: 5. The CDR3 covers 15 residues. Germline V gives CDR1 SGHRS, CDR2 YFSETQ. This record belongs to a study of CD8 T cells in ankylosing spondylitis. Study-level points and caveats: Reactive arthritis synovial fluid and blood previously showed some of these motif variants. Disease-linked clones displayed a CD8+ phenotype and appeared relatively rarely in peripheral blood. What appeared characteristic of ankylosing spondylitis blood was a TCR beta motif of seven to nine highly homologous variants. Matched ankylosing spondylitis synovial fluid reportedly contained a significantly enriched population of disease-linked clones.

Making use of molecular barcodes, quantitative 5'-RACE generated TCR beta libraries. TCRdb passed the 5' RACE reads through MiXCR, listing each CDR3 protein once. The sample yields around 770,000 distinct CDR3 sequences, 12% seen once. Sequencing was done on a sample of blood, either unsorted or a sorted T cell fraction (not recorded which). This sequence joins TRBV5-1 and TRBJ1-3; 7 nucleotides align to TRBD1. This receptor was obtained from a male donor with ankylosing spondylitis. CDR3 sequence (DNA): TGCGCCAGCAGCGAGGACAGGCCTTCTGGAAACACCATATATTTT. It translates to CASSEDRPSGNTIYF.